Included here is one T cell receptor beta chain sequence, with context. These data come from a study of control samples from healthy donors and cancer patients. The repertoire was sequenced with immunoSEQ multiplex PCR; TCRdb's copy has only in-frame clones and lacks some. The data contain about 130,000 clones, roughly 90% of them singletons. Germline CDR1 and CDR2: SGHTA and FQGNSA. The CDR3 runs 15 residues. Trimming took off 5 bases at V and 4 bases at J, with 17 bases between the two ends. The TCR sequence derives from a young man in good health. This chain joins TRBV7-2 and TRBJ1-2; D is possibly TRBD1 (6 bases). The sequenced sample consisted of blood. The CDR3 coding sequence is TGTGCCAGCAGCCCGGGGGCGGGGGCGGGCTATGGCTACACCTTC. Its protein product is CASSPGAGAGYGYTF.